Shown below are 13 T cell receptor beta chains from a single sample sequenced in a study of CD8+CD57+ T cells in acquired aplastic anemia (dated by TCRdb to the late 2010s). The run used an Illumina HiSeq 2000. TCR beta VDJ combination and CDR3 sequence profiling used genomic DNA as the template. Through fastp at Q25 and MiXCR, TCRdb rebuilt clones from the public reads, retaining in-frame beta chains. One record per CDR3 amino acid sequence lists the most common genes and DNA. This sample lists some 410,000 distinct CDR3 sequences; 65% to 80% were detected once. In total, the top ten clones hold 3% to 5% of the sample. The sample consisted of sorted CD4+, CD8+, or CD8+CD57+ T cells (not recorded which) from PBMCs. The receptors derive from a human donor in good health, serving as a control.

As to this clonotype: The germline gene is not matched at one end of the junction; a read error may be the cause. CDR3 nucleotide sequence: TGTGCTAGCAGCTTTTCGTTCGGGGGGGCAAAAGAGAACTTC. Protein sequence: CASSFSFGGAKENF. The chain uses TRBV7-7 and TRBJ2-5; TRBD2 matches 8 bases. This CDR3 contains 14 residues. Germline assignment: CDR1 SSHAT and CDR2 FNYEAQ (reference sequence).

The chain is built from TRBV13 and TRBJ1-5; D possibly corresponds to TRBD1 (6 bases). The CDR3 runs to 15 residues. V lost 8 bases to trimming and J lost 0 bases, with 14 bases between them. Germline lookup yields CDR1 PRHDT and CDR2 FYEKMQ (reference sequence). As DNA, the CDR3 is TGTGCCAGCTTTAGGGACACCCATAGCAATCAGCCCCAGCATTTT. Amino acid sequence: CASFRDTHSNQPQHF.

The chain combines TRBV5-1 with TRBJ1-6; 7 nucleotides line up with TRBD1. The CDR3 has 15 amino acids. Germline V gene data show CDR1 as SGHRS and CDR2 as YFSETQ. J gave up 5 bases and V 4 bases, and 6 bases lay outside the gene matches. This CDR3 is CASSVQQGNNSPLHF. Here the CDR3 DNA reads TGCGCCAGCAGCGTACAACAGGGGAATAATTCACCCCTCCACTTT.

The chain uses TRBV20-1 and TRBJ1-3; possibly TRBD1 for D (6 bases). From germline, CDR1 is DFQATT and CDR2 SNEGSKA (reference sequence). The CDR3 consists of 15 residues. The V gene lost 0 bases and the J gene lost 5 bases, with 14 bases spanning the gap. The CDR3 sequence: CSAREGADVRNTIYF. In DNA, the CDR3 is TGCAGTGCTAGAGAGGGGGCGGACGTACGAAACACCATATATTTT.

The CDR3, as DNA: TGTGCCAGCAGCTTAGAGGGGGCCCAGTACTTC. Its protein product is CASSLEGAQYF. The V and J genes are TRBV5-5 and TRBJ2-5, with D possibly matching TRBD1 (6 bases). The V gene lost 2 bases and the J gene lost 9 bases, with 8 bases spanning the gap. In germline, CDR1 is SGHKS, CDR2 YYEKEE (reference sequence). This CDR3 contains 11 residues.

This clonotype was seen only once. At one boundary the junction diverges from the germline segment, which might be a read error. The V gene is TRBV9, the J gene TRBJ2-5; D possibly matches TRBD1 or TRBD2 (5 bases each). The length of the CDR3 is 13 residues. Germline-derived CDR1 and CDR2 are SGDLS and YYNGEE. The DNA for the CDR3 is TGTGCCAGCAGCGTGGGGACGGTTGATGCCCACTACTTC. It translates to CASSVGTVDAHYF.

The rearrangement links TRBV24-1 to TRBJ2-7; 8 bases map to TRBD1. The V and J ends lost 5 bases and 2 bases, in that order; junction bases with no gene match: 4. CDR1 and CDR2 (germline): KGHDR, SFDVKD. The CDR3 spans 14 residues. The CDR3 loop reads CATSAGGLTYEQYF. CDR3 DNA: TGTGCCACCAGTGCAGGGGGCCTTACCTACGAGCAGTACTTC.

This clonotype was counted a few times. The rearrangement uses TRBV29-1 and TRBJ1-1; D ambiguous. The V and J ends lost 3 bases and 1 base respectively, with 3 bases between them. Germline V lookup: CDR1 SQVTM, CDR2 ANQGSEA. The CDR3 consists of 11 residues. This chain's CDR3 is CSVDSNTEAFF. CDR3 sequence (DNA): TGCAGCGTTGATTCGAACACTGAAGCTTTCTTT. The entire variable domain, with the rest obtained from reference TRBV29-1 and TRBJ1-1, is as follows: SAVISQKPSRDICQRGTSLTIQCQVDSQVTMMFWYRQQPGQSLTLIATANQGSEATYESGFVIDKFPISRPNLTFSTLTVSNMSPEDSSIYLCSVDSNTEAFFGQGTRLTVV.

This clonotype was observed many times. This chain links TRBV2 with TRBJ1-5; no definite D call. The V gene lost 4 bases and the J gene lost 3 bases, with 7 bases spanning the gap. Germline lookup yields CDR1 SNHLY and CDR2 FYNNEI. The CDR3 consists of 13 residues. CDR3 residues: CASSATPNQPQHF. The CDR3 nucleotides are TGTGCCAGCAGTGCGACTCCCAATCAGCCCCAGCATTTT.

V usage is TRBV15 and J usage is TRBJ1-2; no clear D gene. V was trimmed by 3 bases and J by 5 bases, leaving 13 bases between them. Germline CDR1 LNHNV, CDR2 YYDKDF (reference sequence). The CDR3 length is 14 residues. The CDR3 bases are TGTGCCACCAGCAGCGAGCACGGGGATTATGGCTACACCTTC. This gives the protein CATSSEHGDYGYTF.

The chain combines TRBV12-3 or TRBV12-4 with TRBJ1-3; D not certain. This CDR3 comprises 17 residues. V lost 6 bases, J lost 2 bases, and 20 bases lay in between. The CDR3 here is CASSAGQEEFTGNTIYF. The DNA for the CDR3 is TGTGCCAGCAGCGCAGGCCAGGAGGAGTTCACTGGAAACACCATATATTTT.

The chain employs TRBV11-2 and TRBJ1-1, with a weak D call TRBD1 (5 bases). The CDR3 contains 14 residues. V lost 7 bases and J lost 3, with 15 bases in between. Germline-derived CDR1 and CDR2 are SGHAT and FQNNGV. The CDR3 loop is CASTIARDHTEAFF. Here the CDR3 DNA reads TGTGCCAGCACCATAGCCAGGGACCACACTGAAGCTTTCTTT.

As to this clonotype: The conserved phenylalanine or tryptophan is not found at the CDR3 terminus, so this likely reflects a read error. This sequence joins TRBV15 and TRBJ1-1, with a possible D match to TRBD1 (6 bases). The CDR3 has 16 residues. Between the trimmed V and J ends, which lost 3 bases and 6 bases, there was a span of 20 bases. Germline V lookup: CDR1 LNHNV, CDR2 YYDKDF (reference sequence). The CDR3 DNA follows: TGTGCCACCAGCAGTGGGGGGGCCCTGCAGGGCGCTGAAGCTTTCTAT. Translated, it gives CATSSGGALQGAEAFY.